The sequence of this T cell receptor beta chain was determined in a study of shared clonotypes between healthy human individuals. Germline V gene sequence: CDR1 KGHSH, CDR2 LQKENI. V lost 1 base to trimming and J lost 3 bases; unmatched junction nucleotides: 4. The CDR3 sequence is 15 residues long. Several immunoSEQ plates received, in even portions, the genomic DNA of each subset. Assay: immunoSEQ multiplex PCR; the TCRdb copy retains only in-frame clones and omits some. The sample lists approximately 640,000 clones; about two thirds were seen once. The source of this sequence is a woman in her twenties or thirties in good health. The sample was memory CD4+ T cells sorted from blood. Sample subset: CD45RA-negative fraction. This chain connects TRBV18 to TRBJ2-7; 9 nucleotides match TRBD2. The CDR3 region is CASSPQSGRFYEQYF. The CDR3 bases are TGTGCCAGCTCACCACAAAGCGGGAGGTTCTACGAGCAGTACTTC.